This T cell receptor beta chain was retrieved from a study of cytomegalovirus exposure and HLA in healthy donors. Study-level background: The use of the same platform for the approximately 110 validation repertoires and the 550 to 850 first-cohort repertoires was reported by a later analysis. Study-wide results and caveats: Listed as cytomegalovirus-associated were 150 or so TCR beta chains. Reports credit the classifier with highly specific, highly sensitive diagnosis of cytomegalovirus status.

Repertoires were generated with immunoSEQ multiplex PCR, while TCRdb's copy carries only in-frame clones and drops some. In the table there are approximately 180,000 clones, about 83% of which are singletons. A remark on this clone: Its antigen remains unidentified.

The CDR3 has 11 amino acids. Germline-derived CDR1 and CDR2 are MGHDK and SYGVNS. Trimming stripped 7 bases from V and 5 bases from J, with 8 bases between. The sample was PBMCs. The rearrangement links TRBV25-1 to TRBJ1-1; D ambiguous. This receptor was taken from a woman aged 30 to 39 in good health and CMV-seronegative. The CDR3 DNA is TGTGCCAGCAAGAGTGGTACTGAAGCTTTCTTT. Protein sequence: CASKSGTEAFF.